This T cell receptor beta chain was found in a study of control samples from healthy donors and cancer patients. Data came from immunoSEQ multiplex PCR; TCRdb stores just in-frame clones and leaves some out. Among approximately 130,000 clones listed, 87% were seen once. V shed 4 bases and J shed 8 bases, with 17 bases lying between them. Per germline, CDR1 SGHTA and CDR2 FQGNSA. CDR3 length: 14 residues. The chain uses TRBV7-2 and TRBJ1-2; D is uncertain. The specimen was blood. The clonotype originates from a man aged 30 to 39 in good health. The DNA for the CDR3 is TGTGCCAGCAGCTCCTTCGGAAGGGAGCGGGGCTACACCTTC. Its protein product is CASSSFGRERGYTF. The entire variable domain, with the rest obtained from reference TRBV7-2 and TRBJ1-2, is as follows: GAGVSQSPSNKVTEKGKDVELRCDPISGHTALYWYRQSLGQGLEFLIYFQGNSAPDKSGLPSDRFSAERTGGSVSTLTIQRTQQEDSAVYLCASSSFGRERGYTFGSGTRLTVV.